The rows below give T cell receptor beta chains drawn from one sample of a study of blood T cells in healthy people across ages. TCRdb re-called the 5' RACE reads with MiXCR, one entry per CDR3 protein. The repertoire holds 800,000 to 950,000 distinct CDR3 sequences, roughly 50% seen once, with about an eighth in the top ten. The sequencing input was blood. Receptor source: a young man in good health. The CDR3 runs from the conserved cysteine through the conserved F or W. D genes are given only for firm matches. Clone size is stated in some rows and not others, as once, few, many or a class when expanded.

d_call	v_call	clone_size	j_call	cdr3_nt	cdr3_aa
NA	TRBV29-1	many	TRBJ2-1	TGCAGCGTTGAAAGCAGTTACAATGAGCAGTTCTTC	CSVESSYNEQFF
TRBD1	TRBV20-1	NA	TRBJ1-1	TGCAGTGCTGAGGACAGGCCCGACTCTTTCTTT	CSAEDRPDSFF
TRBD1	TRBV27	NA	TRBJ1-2	TGTGCCAGCAAAGGCAGGGGGATATTCGACTATGGCTACACCTTC	CASKGRGIFDYGYTF
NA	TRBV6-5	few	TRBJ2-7	TGTGCCAGCAGTTACTTCCCCCCAGGGTTGAGCTCCTACGAGCAGTACTTC	CASSYFPPGLSSYEQYF
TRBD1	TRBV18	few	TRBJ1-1	TGTGCCAGCTCCCTCGGACAGGGGGCGAACACTGAAGCTTTCTTT	CASSLGQGANTEAFF
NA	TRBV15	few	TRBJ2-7	TGTGCCACCAGCGTAGCGACGGGATACGAGCAGTACTTC	CATSVATGYEQYF
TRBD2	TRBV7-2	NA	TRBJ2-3	TGTGCCAGCAGCACACTAGCGGGGGGGCCGATGACAGATACGCAGTATTTT	CASSTLAGGPMTDTQYF
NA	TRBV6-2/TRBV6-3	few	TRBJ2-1	TGTGCCAGCAGCCAGGTTGGGCGAGAGCAGTTCTTC	CASSQVGREQFF
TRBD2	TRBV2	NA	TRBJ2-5	TGTGCCAACTATCGAAGCGGGGACCCCGTGCAGACCCAGTACTTC	CANYRSGDPVQTQYF
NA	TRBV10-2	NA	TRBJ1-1	TGCGCCAGCTGCGAGACAGAGACAAACACTGAAGCTTTCTTT	CASCETETNTEAFF
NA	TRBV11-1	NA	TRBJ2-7	TGTGCCAGCAGCCAGACGGGATTTGTTGGGGAGCAGTACTTC	CASSQTGFVGEQYF
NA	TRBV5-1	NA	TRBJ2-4	TGCGCCAGCAGCTTGGCAGGAAACATTCGGTACTTC	CASSLAGNIRYF
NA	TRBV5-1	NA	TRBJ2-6	TGCGCCAGCAGCGTAACTTCTGCGGCCAACGTCCCGACTTTC	CASSVTSAANVPTF
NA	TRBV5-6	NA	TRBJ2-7	TGTGCCAGCAGCTTGAGGAACGGGCTTGGGTCCTACGAGCAGTACTTC	CASSLRNGLGSYEQYF
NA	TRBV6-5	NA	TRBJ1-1	TGTGCCAGCAGTTACGAGCGGGGGGTAACTGAAGCTTTCTTT	CASSYERGVTEAFF
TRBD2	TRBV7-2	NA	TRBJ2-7	TGTGCCAGCAGCTTTGGGAGGGCCTACTACGAGCAGTACTTC	CASSFGRAYYEQYF
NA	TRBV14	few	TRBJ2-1	TGTGCCAGCAGCCCTTCCGGGCCCCACTCCTACAATGAGCAGTTCTTC	CASSPSGPHSYNEQFF
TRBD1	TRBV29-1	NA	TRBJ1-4	TGCAGCGTTGAAGCAGGGGGCGATGAAAAACTGTTTTTT	CSVEAGGDEKLFF
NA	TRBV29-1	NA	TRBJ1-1	TGCAGCGTCAAGACAAGCATGAACACTGAAGCTTTCTTT	CSVKTSMNTEAFF